This TCR beta chain was sequenced for a study of Graves' ophthalmopathy and Graves' hyperthyroidism. For this clonotype: Its antigen is unidentified. The junction departs from germline at one end; a sequencing error may be responsible.

Study findings and constraints: Blood also carried most expanded thyroid clonotypes exceeding 0.001 frequency. Ophthalmopathy versus stable hyperthyroidism: 13-signature model gave 85% to 90% sensitivity, around 81% specificity. The model flagged ophthalmopathy progression at about 68% sensitivity and 72% to 85% specificity.

This CDR3 comprises 13 residues. The germline CDR1 and CDR2 sequences are SQVTM and ANQGSEA. RNA transcripts were the template, and TCR beta CDR3 regions were amplified from them. The authors performed first-round RT-PCR with HTBI primers and then a second-round multiplex PCR. Using its own MiXCR run on the multiplex PCR reads, TCRdb lists one record per CDR3 protein. The data hold 580,000 or so distinct CDR3 sequences, with less than 40% observed a single time. This TCR derives from an adult man with Graves' hyperthyroidism. V gene TRBV29-1 combines with J gene TRBJ1-2; D not resolved. Source material: peripheral blood or thyroid tissue (not recorded which). DNA for the CDR3: TGTGCCTGGAGTACGTTGGCCCTTTATGACTACACCTTC. Its protein is CAWSTLALYDYTF. The full variable domain, its missing parts supplied by reference TRBV29-1 and TRBJ1-2, is SAVISQKPSRDICQRGTSLTIQCQVDSQVTMMFWYRQQPGQSLTLIATANQGSEATYESGFVIDKFPISRPNLTFSTLTVSNMSPEDSSIYLCAWSTLALYDYTFGSGTRLTVV.